This T cell receptor beta chain derives from a study of T-cell memory formation after mild COVID-19. One entry per CDR3 protein results from TCRdb running MiXCR on the 5' RACE reads. This sample carries 350,000 to 500,000 distinct CDR3 sequences, less than 25% of them seen once, and the ten largest clones take about 12%. This CDR3 has 15 residues. Germline assignment: CDR1 MNHEY and CDR2 SMNVEV (reference sequence). The ends were cut back, 3 bases at V and 0 bases at J, with 10 bases in the middle. Sequencing input: PBMCs or a T cell subset sorted from them (not recorded which). The gene calls are TRBV27 and TRBJ2-3, with D perhaps matching TRBD1 (6 bases). This TCR derives from an adult woman who had mild COVID-19 (a few samples of this study predate the infection). Cell type and time point are not known. The CDR3 loop reads CASSFFRGSTDTQYF. In DNA, the CDR3 is TGTGCCAGCAGTTTTTTCAGGGGCAGCACAGATACGCAGTATTTT.